The rows below give T cell receptor beta chains drawn from one sample of a study of post-analysis software for immune sequencing data. TCRdb passed the PCR reads through MiXCR, listing each CDR3 protein once. The repertoire consists of over 300,000 distinct CDR3 sequences, with roughly 36% occurring once and the leading ten covering 13%. The sequencing input was blood. All receptors come from a girl aged 10 to 17 with multiple sclerosis. Each CDR3 is given with its conserved first and last residue. D genes are given only for firm matches. Some rows have no size entry. The others give once, few or many, or a class for an expanded clone.

NA	NA	TRBJ2-7	TRBV11-1	TGTGCCAGCAGCTCAGATGGCAGGGTGGGGTCGAACGAGCAGTACTTC	CASSSDGRVGSNEQYF
TRBD1	NA	TRBJ2-7	TRBV12-3/TRBV12-4	TGTGCCAGCACCCTCCGGACAGGGGGATACGAGCAGTACTTC	CASTLRTGGYEQYF
TRBD2	NA	TRBJ2-1	TRBV5-1	TGCGCCAGCTGTCCTAGCGGGGGCTACAATGAGCAGTTCTTC	CASCPSGGYNEQFF
NA	NA	TRBJ2-7	TRBV12-3/TRBV12-4	TGTGCCAGCAGTTCGGCACTGGGGACGGGCGCCGGGGACGAGCAGTACTTC	CASSSALGTGAGDEQYF
NA	NA	TRBJ2-5	TRBV20-1	TGCAGTGCCTCGAACTCCCGGGAGAGGAAGACCCAGTACTTC	CSASNSRERKTQYF
NA	few	TRBJ2-7	TRBV6-1	TGTGCCAGCAGTGGGGCCAGGGGTGCCTACGAGCAGTACTTC	CASSGARGAYEQYF
NA	NA	TRBJ2-5	TRBV20-1	TGCAGTGCTAGAGATCGGGGGCTTCCTTTGTCCCAGTACTTC	CSARDRGLPLSQYF
NA	NA	TRBJ2-5	TRBV5-1	TGCGCCAGCAGCTTCCAGGGGCGGTCTGAGACCCAGTACTTC	CASSFQGRSETQYF
TRBD1	many	TRBJ2-3	TRBV6-6	TGTGCCAGCAGTTACGCAGACAGGGGAGATACGCAGTATTTT	CASSYADRGDTQYF
NA	NA	TRBJ1-1	TRBV6-2/TRBV6-3	TGTGCCAGCAGCCGAGCGGGACTTAACACTGAAGCTTTCTTT	CASSRAGLNTEAFF
NA	NA	TRBJ2-5	TRBV9	TGTGCCAGCAGCGGCAGGGGATCCACAAGAGAGACCCAGTACTTC	CASSGRGSTRETQYF
NA	few	TRBJ2-2	TRBV20-1	TGCAGTGCTAGAACGGCAGGGCTCTCCGGGGAGCTGTTTTTT	CSARTAGLSGELFF
TRBD1	NA	TRBJ1-2	TRBV7-2	TGTGCCAGCAGCTTAGGGCCGGGACAGGGGGCTTACTATGGCTACACCTTC	CASSLGPGQGAYYGYTF
TRBD2	NA	TRBJ2-1	TRBV7-2	TGTGCCAGCAGCACCCCAATGTGGGAGGGAGAGTCGGAGACCCAGTTCTTC	CASSTPMWEGESETQFF
TRBD1	NA	TRBJ2-3	TRBV9	TGTGCCAGCAGCCACCGAGAGGGGGCTAGCACAGATACGCAGTATTTT	CASSHREGASTDTQYF
TRBD1	NA	TRBJ2-7	TRBV5-1	TGCGCCAGCAGCTCGAGGGGACAGGGGGCCCACGAGCAGTACTTC	CASSSRGQGAHEQYF
TRBD1	few	TRBJ2-7	TRBV10-3	TGTGCCATCAGTGAGACTCCGGGACAGGGTCTTACCTACGAGCAGTACTTC	CAISETPGQGLTYEQYF
NA	few	TRBJ1-5	TRBV30	TGTGCCTGGAGTGTATCGGGGAGCAATCAGCCCCAGCATTTT	CAWSVSGSNQPQHF
NA	NA	TRBJ1-6	TRBV3-1	TGTGCCAGCAGCCAAGATATCAGACTCCTCCACTTT	CASSQDIRLLHF
TRBD1	NA	TRBJ2-1	TRBV20-1	TGCAGTGCAAGACAGGGGCGCGATGAGCAGTTCTTC	CSARQGRDEQFF
NA	NA	TRBJ2-5	TRBV20-1	TGCAGTGCCGCCTTTGGAGGAGAGACCCAGTACTTC	CSAAFGGETQYF
TRBD2	once	TRBJ2-1	TRBV12-5	TGTGCTAGTGCCCTCCAACTAGCGGAGCAGTTCTTC	CASALQLAEQFF
NA	many	TRBJ2-7	TRBV20-1	TGCAGTGCTGAGGTCAGGAGCTCCTACGAGCAGTACTTC	CSAEVRSSYEQYF
TRBD1	few	TRBJ1-2	TRBV29-1	TGCAGCGTTGAATCTGCTCAGGGACAGGCTAACTATGGCTACACCTTC	CSVESAQGQANYGYTF
NA	few	TRBJ2-5	TRBV12-3/TRBV12-4	TGTGCCAGCAGTTTTGACGGGTGGGAGACCCAGTACTTC	CASSFDGWETQYF
NA	NA	TRBJ1-2	TRBV12-3/TRBV12-4	TGTGCCAGCAGTTTTCACTCCAGGGTTCGGTATGGCTACACCTTC	CASSFHSRVRYGYTF
TRBD2	NA	TRBJ2-5	TRBV4-2	TGTGCCAGCAGCCAAGATTATCGCGGGGGGGCCCCAGAGACCCAGTACTTC	CASSQDYRGGAPETQYF
TRBD2	many	TRBJ2-7	TRBV5-1	TGCGCCAGCACCCCTCCTAGCGGGGCCGGAGAGCAGTACTTC	CASTPPSGAGEQYF
NA	NA	TRBJ1-1	TRBV7-2	TGTGCCAGCAGCATACGGACAGCGAACACTGAAGCTTTCTTT	CASSIRTANTEAFF
NA	few	TRBJ2-3	TRBV28	TGTGCCAGCAGTTTTATTACAGCTCCTAGCACAGATACGCAGTATTTT	CASSFITAPSTDTQYF
NA	few	TRBJ2-1	TRBV6-6	TGTGCCAGCAGTTGGTGGACTGACAATGAGCAGTTCTTC	CASSWWTDNEQFF
NA	few	TRBJ2-7	TRBV12-5	TGTGCTAGTGGTTTGGGATACTACGAGCAGTACTTC	CASGLGYYEQYF
NA	NA	TRBJ2-6	TRBV7-3	TGTGCCAGCAGCGCAATGGGGGCTCGGGCCAACGTCCTGACTTTC	CASSAMGARANVLTF
NA	few	TRBJ2-1	TRBV3-1	TGTGCCAGCAGCCAAGATCCCGGCAGCGGCGATGAGCAGTTCTTC	CASSQDPGSGDEQFF
TRBD1	few	TRBJ2-7	TRBV5-1	TGCGCCAGCAGCTCAGGACAGGGGGCGCTTGGCTACGAGCAGTACTTC	CASSSGQGALGYEQYF
NA	few	TRBJ1-6	TRBV29-1	TGCAGCGTTGCGGAACAGCCTAATTCACCCCTCCACTTT	CSVAEQPNSPLHF
NA	NA	TRBJ1-5	TRBV7-2	TGTGCCAGCAGCCCGCAGAAAGGAATTGGTCAGCCCCAGCATTTT	CASSPQKGIGQPQHF
TRBD1	NA	TRBJ2-5	TRBV5-1	TGCGCCAGCAGCTTGCCCCGTACAGGGGCGCAAGAGACCCAGTACTTC	CASSLPRTGAQETQYF
NA	NA	TRBJ2-5	TRBV24-1	TGTGCCACCGGACAAGAAGAGACCCAGTACTTC	CATGQEETQYF
NA	NA	TRBJ2-7	TRBV5-5	TGTGCCAGCATGTTGGGAGTAGACCTTGAGCAGTACTTC	CASMLGVDLEQYF
NA	few	TRBJ2-1	TRBV6-1	TGTGCCAGCAGCCCCCCTGACAGCAGGGGACCCTACAATGAGCAGTTCTTC	CASSPPDSRGPYNEQFF
NA	few	TRBJ2-7	TRBV12-3/TRBV12-4	TGTGCCAGCAGTTTATCAAATCCGGGGGAGCAGTACTTC	CASSLSNPGEQYF
TRBD1	NA	TRBJ2-7	TRBV15	TGTGCCACCAGCAGGATAGGGGTGGCAGGGGGCCACGAGCAGTACTTC	CATSRIGVAGGHEQYF
TRBD1	NA	TRBJ2-1	TRBV6-5	TGTGCCAGCAGTTACGCGACAGGGGGGATGGTTGAGCAGTTCTTC	CASSYATGGMVEQFF
NA	NA	TRBJ2-3	TRBV7-9	TGTGCCAGCCACAGCGTTACTAGCACAGATACGCAGTATTTT	CASHSVTSTDTQYF
NA	NA	TRBJ2-5	TRBV7-3	TGTGCCAGCAGCTTACAAGGTCTTCCCCCGGGGGAGACCCAGTACTTC	CASSLQGLPPGETQYF
TRBD1	NA	TRBJ2-3	TRBV5-5	TGTGCCAGCAGCTTCGTGGGACAGGGCACAGATACGCAGTATTTT	CASSFVGQGTDTQYF
NA	many	TRBJ2-7	TRBV20-1	TGCAGTGCTAGAGATCCCTCCAACTCCTACGAGCAGTACTTC	CSARDPSNSYEQYF
NA	once	TRBJ1-1	TRBV9	TGTGCCAGCAGCGGGTCCCACGGGGTGAACACTGAAGCTTTCTTT	CASSGSHGVNTEAFF
TRBD1	NA	TRBJ1-5	TRBV25-1	TGTGCCAGCAGCGGGACAGGGAACAATCAGCCCCAGCATTTT	CASSGTGNNQPQHF
NA	NA	TRBJ2-7	TRBV6-1	TGTGCCAGCAGTGACCTAGCGCAGTACGAGCAGTACTTC	CASSDLAQYEQYF
NA	NA	TRBJ1-2	TRBV5-1	TGCGCCAGCAGCTTCGGGACCCTCTTC	CASSFGTLF
TRBD2	NA	TRBJ2-3	TRBV4-3	TGCGCCAGCAGCCAAGATCAGGTAGCGGGGGGAGCAGATACGCAGTATTTT	CASSQDQVAGGADTQYF
NA	few	TRBJ2-1	TRBV4-2	TGTGCCAGCAGCCAAGTGGCGTCCTCCTACAATGAGCAGTTCTTC	CASSQVASSYNEQFF
TRBD1	medium-sized	TRBJ1-2	TRBV12-3/TRBV12-4	TGTGCCAGCAGTCCAGGGACAGGGTATGGCTACACCTTC	CASSPGTGYGYTF
NA	NA	TRBJ1-4	TRBV20-1	TGCAGTGCTAGAGTTGACAGGCTTGGGGAAAAACTGTTTTTT	CSARVDRLGEKLFF